This is a list of T cell receptor beta chains from one sample in a study of identical twins. TCRdb reprocessed the 5' RACE reads via MiXCR and lists one record per CDR3 protein. The sample lists fewer than 500,000 distinct CDR3 sequences, roughly an eighth seen once, with approximately 0.98% in the top ten. A further study also used this sample, focusing on yellow fever vaccine responses in identical twins.

The sample consisted of CD4+ T cells sorted from blood. These receptors were collected from a woman aged 18-29 years in good health. CDR3s include the opening cysteine and the closing phenylalanine or tryptophan.

V gene: TRBV9
J gene: TRBJ1-6
CDR3 protein: CASGFGSYNSPLHF

V gene: TRBV6-5
J gene: TRBJ2-1
CDR3 protein: CASSYRGTGSSYNEQFF

V gene: TRBV4-2
J gene: TRBJ2-1
CDR3 protein: CASMETSGFSGQFF

V gene: TRBV10-1
J gene: TRBJ2-6
CDR3 protein: CASSESKYGSGANVLTF

V gene: TRBV20-1
J gene: TRBJ2-7
CDR3 protein: CSARPAQREQYF

V gene: TRBV10-2
J gene: TRBJ2-1
CDR3 protein: CATTGTGYNEQFF

V gene: TRBV5-1
J gene: TRBJ2-5
CDR3 protein: CASSDDREKTQYF

V gene: TRBV3-1
J gene: TRBJ1-6
CDR3 protein: CASSQGGFNSPLHF

V gene: TRBV6-6
J gene: TRBJ2-7
CDR3 protein: CASGGLSYEQYF

V gene: TRBV28
J gene: TRBJ2-2
CDR3 protein: CASSLLTSGASNTGELFF

V gene: TRBV4-3
J gene: TRBJ2-7
CDR3 protein: CASSQGQGFDEQYF

V gene: TRBV10-1
J gene: TRBJ2-1
CDR3 protein: CASSWGQGVNEQFF

V gene: TRBV6-1
J gene: TRBJ2-7
CDR3 protein: CASRTGSPIEQYF

V gene: TRBV4-1
J gene: TRBJ2-1
CDR3 protein: CASSQVGRSPEQFF

V gene: TRBV7-2
J gene: TRBJ2-1
CDR3 protein: CASSRESWGSDNEQFF

V gene: TRBV18
J gene: TRBJ2-7
CDR3 protein: CASSRPDRGGYEQYF

V gene: TRBV7-6
J gene: TRBJ2-3
CDR3 protein: CASSLKDSAKGTDTQYF

V gene: TRBV11-2
J gene: TRBJ2-7
CDR3 protein: CASSPEGGMAYEQYF

V gene: TRBV29-1
J gene: TRBJ2-3
CDR3 protein: CSGAGGANTQYF

V gene: TRBV5-1
J gene: TRBJ2-3
CDR3 protein: CASRPSPRGGQDTQYF

V gene: TRBV24-1
J gene: TRBJ2-1
CDR3 protein: CATGDFGRVNEQFF

V gene: TRBV28
J gene: TRBJ2-2
CDR3 protein: CASRLAGAGTGELFF

V gene: TRBV6-5
J gene: TRBJ2-7
CDR3 protein: CASSYLQGYEQYF

V gene: TRBV11-1
J gene: TRBJ2-3
CDR3 protein: CASRLSRAFPGTTDTQYF

V gene: TRBV3-1
J gene: TRBJ2-7
CDR3 protein: CASSPHGYYEQYF

V gene: TRBV13
J gene: TRBJ2-1
CDR3 protein: CASSSPTGSDEQFF

V gene: TRBV3-1
J gene: TRBJ1-4
CDR3 protein: CASSPSWRATNEKLFF

V gene: TRBV6-2/TRBV6-3
J gene: TRBJ2-2
CDR3 protein: CATRDTANTGELFF

V gene: TRBV12-3/TRBV12-4
J gene: TRBJ1-1
CDR3 protein: CASSLGTDNTEAFF

V gene: TRBV20-1
J gene: TRBJ1-6
CDR3 protein: CSAPLGRGYRNSPLHF

V gene: TRBV6-1
J gene: TRBJ1-6
CDR3 protein: CASSRERNSPLHF

V gene: TRBV2
J gene: TRBJ2-4
CDR3 protein: CASSEGGGVQYF

V gene: TRBV4-3
J gene: TRBJ2-7
CDR3 protein: CASSLRTGWYEQYF

V gene: TRBV3-1
J gene: TRBJ2-1
CDR3 protein: CASSLRTSGGSNEQFF

V gene: TRBV7-3
J gene: TRBJ2-2
CDR3 protein: CASSLFRQLNTGELFF

V gene: TRBV2
J gene: TRBJ2-3
CDR3 protein: CASSVGTSALTQYF

V gene: TRBV2
J gene: TRBJ2-1
CDR3 protein: CASSEEREHEQFF

V gene: TRBV4-3
J gene: TRBJ1-6
CDR3 protein: CASSRSRTGGLDSPLHF

V gene: TRBV19
J gene: TRBJ2-7
CDR3 protein: CASSIDPRGIYEQYF

V gene: TRBV6-2/TRBV6-3
J gene: TRBJ2-7
CDR3 protein: CASRTLNRGLIDEQYF

V gene: TRBV2
J gene: TRBJ1-2
CDR3 protein: CASSKDTYTDGYTF

V gene: TRBV10-3
J gene: TRBJ2-7
CDR3 protein: CAISVSLAGVHEQYF

V gene: TRBV20-1
J gene: TRBJ2-3
CDR3 protein: CSAPMAGRSDTQYF

V gene: TRBV6-1
J gene: TRBJ2-3
CDR3 protein: CASSATYYSTDTQYF

V gene: TRBV6-5
J gene: TRBJ2-1
CDR3 protein: CASSWTSGEFEQFF

V gene: TRBV7-9
J gene: TRBJ2-1
CDR3 protein: CASSLGSNEQFF

V gene: TRBV10-3
J gene: TRBJ2-3
CDR3 protein: CASQDSSTDTQYF

V gene: TRBV7-2
J gene: TRBJ2-7
CDR3 protein: CATQGLAGVYEQYF